This paragraph covers one TCR beta chain sequence. This CDR3 region has 13 residues. Germline V lookup: CDR1 SQVTM, CDR2 ANQGSEA. Trimming cost V 7 bases and J 5 bases; bases outside gene matches: 8. This specimen comes from a study of blood T cell repertoires in COVID-19. In the study overall: T cells, B-cell-depleted T cells, or PBMCs provided the cDNA or gDNA that served as material.

Assay: immunoSEQ multiplex PCR; the TCRdb copy retains only in-frame clones and omits some. The table shows fewer than 70,000 clones, with 88% occurring only once. This chain uses TRBV29-1 with TRBJ1-2; TRBD1 aligns across 9 bases. Sample: peripheral blood. The TCR comes from a human donor in a cohort sampled during active COVID-19. CDR3 nucleotide sequence: TGCAGCGGCTGGACAGGGGCCTCATATGGCTACACCTTC. It specifies CSGWTGASYGYTF. Full variable domain (outside the CDR3, taken from reference TRBV29-1 and TRBJ1-2): SAVISQKPSRDICQRGTSLTIQCQVDSQVTMMFWYRQQPGQSLTLIATANQGSEATYESGFVIDKFPISRPNLTFSTLTVSNMSPEDSSIYLCSGWTGASYGYTFGSGTRLTVV.